This section outlines one T cell receptor beta chain sequence together with its context. Its antigen has not been determined. There are no base qualities to consult, and no much larger clone falls within one base. Based on the germline V gene, the CDR1 and CDR2 sequences are MNHEY and SVGEGT. The CDR3 spans 14 residues, from the cysteine through the phenylalanine. Only the CDR3 portion is preserved as DNA: 42 bases, with reading frame beginning at the first base. Deletion took 4 bases off V and 5 bases off J, with a span of 12 bases between the germline ends. The data stem from a study of T cells in Graves' hyperthyroidism and ophthalmopathy (dated by TCRdb to 2018 to 2020). Regarding the complete study: Peripheral blood samples were taken at the time of initial diagnosis, prior to any treatment. A discovery cohort of about a hundred patients, 43 with Graves' ophthalmopathy and approximately 55 with stable Graves' hyperthyroidism, was used to find distinguishing TCR V-J signatures. An independent validation cohort of around 19 hyperthyroidism patients and approximately 17 patients who later progressed to ophthalmopathy tested prospective prediction of ophthalmopathy. For training and testing, the 110 or so patients in the discovery cohort were randomly divided in a 7:3 ratio. In more than 5 Graves' hyperthyroidism patients, the study also compared T-cell repertoires from thyroid tissue with T-cell repertoires from blood. After blood sampling, hyperthyroidism patients were treated with methimazole at a starting dose of 30 mg daily, and ophthalmopathy patients were treated with high-dose intravenous methylprednisolone. The paper reports TCR Vbeta CDR3 sequencing of approximately 130 peripheral blood samples: over 40 ophthalmopathy, roughly 80 hyperthyroidism and around 17 progressor patients.

The TCR beta CDR3 regions were amplified from RNA transcripts. The TCR CDR3 was subjected to a first round of RT-PCR using the HTBI primer set and the Qiagen OneStep RT-PCR kit. Libraries were constructed in a second round of multiplex PCR, after which size selection and purification were carried out. Sequencing of the libraries was done on an Illumina HiSeq2000 using paired-end 100 bp reads. In the original analysis: SOAPnuke was used to process the raw data, throwing out any read that contained adapters or uncalled bases, had a mean Phred below 15, or lacked an exact constant-primer or identifier match. High-quality paired reads were merged with COPE v1.2.5, and unique nucleotide sequences were defined as clonotypes. MiTCR v1.1 was used to align clonotypes to the IMGT TRBV, TRBD and TRBJ reference segments. Analysis was restricted to V-J combinations with a frequency above 0.0001, which covered roughly 99% of repertoires. A TCS score was defined as the ratio between F50 (clonal expansion) and ExV (chaos), using BLOSUM62-based TCRdist between CDR3 peptides within each V-J. Welch's t-statistics and random forest reduced around 520 V-J features to 13, which were used in a naive Bayes classifier (R e1071). TCRdb reprocessed the public reads (quality trimming at Q25 with fastp, clone calling with MiXCR) and kept in-frame beta chains. Each CDR3 protein appears once, grouped with its most common genes and DNA. The authors' filters were not applied to this entry. This sample is represented by hundreds of thousands of distinct CDR3 sequences; over 15% of them were singletons. The top ten hold less than 70% of the sample.

Ophthalmopathy patients had moderately to severely active disease, Clinical Activity Score of at least 3, NOSPECS grade of at least 4, and duration under 3 months. Any patient with an uncontrolled infection, another autoimmune disease, pregnancy or lactation was excluded. Diagnoses were based on clinical symptoms, serum thyroxine and TRAb, thyroid ultrasound and orbital computed tomography. PBMCs were isolated from about 10 ml of fresh peripheral blood by Ficoll-Paque density gradient centrifugation. Total RNA was extracted using Trizol reagent, and RNA quality was assessed on an Agilent 2100 Bioanalyzer. What the study reported, not specific to this receptor: Most expanded thyroid clonotypes (frequency above 0.001) were also detected in blood, a finding suggesting that blood repertoires may reflect thyroid immune responses. In cross-validation, a model built on a 13 V-J signature told ophthalmopathy apart from stable hyperthyroidism with under 90% sensitivity and roughly 81% specificity, and in testing the same model reached 80%/75%. No statistical method was used to fix the sample size in advance, and group allocation was not hidden from the investigators. In validation, the model predicted progression to ophthalmopathy a median of 6.5 months before onset, with about 70% sensitivity and 72.22% specificity.

The source is a woman aged 60 to 75 with Graves' ophthalmopathy. The V gene is TRBV6-2 or TRBV6-3 and the J gene is TRBJ1-5, with no D gene named confidently. The sequencing input was blood. This receptor has the CDR3 CASSFYSRDQPQHF. The DNA sequence is TGTGCCAGCAGTTTTTACAGCCGCGATCAGCCCCAGCATTTT.